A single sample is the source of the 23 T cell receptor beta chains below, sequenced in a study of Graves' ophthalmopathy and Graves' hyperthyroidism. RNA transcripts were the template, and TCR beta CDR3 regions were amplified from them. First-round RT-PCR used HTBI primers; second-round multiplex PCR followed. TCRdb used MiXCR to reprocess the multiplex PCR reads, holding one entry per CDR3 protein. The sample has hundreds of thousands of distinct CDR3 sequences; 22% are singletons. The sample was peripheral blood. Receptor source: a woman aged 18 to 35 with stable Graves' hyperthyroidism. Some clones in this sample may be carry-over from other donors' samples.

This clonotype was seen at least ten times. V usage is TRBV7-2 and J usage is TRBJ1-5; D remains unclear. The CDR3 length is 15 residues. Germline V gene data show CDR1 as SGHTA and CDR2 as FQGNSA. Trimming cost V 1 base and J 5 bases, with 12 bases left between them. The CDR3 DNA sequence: TGTGCCAGCAGCTTAGTGTCAGGTGCACATCAGCCCCAGCATTTT. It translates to CASSLVSGAHQPQHF. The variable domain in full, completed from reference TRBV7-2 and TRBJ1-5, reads GAGVSQSPSNKVTEKGKDVELRCDPISGHTALYWYRQSLGQGLEFLIYFQGNSAPDKSGLPSDRFSAERTGGSVSTLTIQRTQQEDSAVYLCASSLVSGAHQPQHFGDGTRLSIL.

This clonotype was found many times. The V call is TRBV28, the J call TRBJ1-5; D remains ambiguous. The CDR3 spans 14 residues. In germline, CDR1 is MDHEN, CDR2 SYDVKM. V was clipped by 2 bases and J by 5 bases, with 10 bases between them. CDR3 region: CASSLDGMDQPQHF. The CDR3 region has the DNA TGTGCCAGCAGTTTAGACGGGATGGATCAGCCCCAGCATTTT.

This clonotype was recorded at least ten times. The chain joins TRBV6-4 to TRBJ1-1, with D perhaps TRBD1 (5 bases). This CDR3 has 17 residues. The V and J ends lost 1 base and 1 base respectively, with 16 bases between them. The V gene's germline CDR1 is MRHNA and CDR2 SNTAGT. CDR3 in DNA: TGTGCCAGCAGTGACTGGGACGTAAGTTCGGAGAACACTGAAGCTTTCTTT. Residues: CASSDWDVSSENTEAFF.

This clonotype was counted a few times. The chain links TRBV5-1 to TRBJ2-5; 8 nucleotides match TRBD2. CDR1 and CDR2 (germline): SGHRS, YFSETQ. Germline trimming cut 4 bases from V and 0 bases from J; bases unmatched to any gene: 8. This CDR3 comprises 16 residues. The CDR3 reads CASSELAAQYQETQYF. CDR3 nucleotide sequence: TGCGCCAGCAGCGAACTAGCGGCCCAGTACCAAGAGACCCAGTACTTC.

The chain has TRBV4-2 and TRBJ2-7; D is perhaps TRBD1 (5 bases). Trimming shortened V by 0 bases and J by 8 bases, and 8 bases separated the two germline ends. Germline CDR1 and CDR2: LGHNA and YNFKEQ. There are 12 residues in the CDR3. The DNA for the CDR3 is TGTGCCAGCAGCCAAGAAGGGGATCAGCAGTACTTC. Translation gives CASSQEGDQQYF.

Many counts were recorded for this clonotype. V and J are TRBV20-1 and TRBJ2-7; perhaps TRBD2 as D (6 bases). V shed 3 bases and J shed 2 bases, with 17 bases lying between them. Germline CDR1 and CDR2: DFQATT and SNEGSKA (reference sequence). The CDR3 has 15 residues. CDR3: CSASMIQRAPYEQYF. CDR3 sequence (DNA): TGCAGTGCTAGTATGATCCAGCGGGCTCCCTACGAGCAGTACTTC.

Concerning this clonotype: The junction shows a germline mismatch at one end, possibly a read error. The chain's CDR3 is CSVRLGTVGQGSNSYGYTF. The CDR3 nucleotides are TGCAGTGTCAGGCTGGGAACGGTCGGACAGGGAAGCAATTCCTATGGTTACACCTTC. The V gene is TRBV20-1, the J gene TRBJ1-2; 8 nucleotides align to TRBD1. The V gene's germline CDR1 is DFQATT and CDR2 SNEGSKA (reference sequence). The CDR3 consists of 19 residues.

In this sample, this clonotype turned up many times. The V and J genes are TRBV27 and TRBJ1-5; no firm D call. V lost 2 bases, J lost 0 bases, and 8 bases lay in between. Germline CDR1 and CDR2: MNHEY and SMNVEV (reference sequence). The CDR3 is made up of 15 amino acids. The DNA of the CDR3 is TGTGCCAGCAGTTTAGGCTCGGCTAGCAATCAGCCCCAGCATTTT. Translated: CASSLGSASNQPQHF.

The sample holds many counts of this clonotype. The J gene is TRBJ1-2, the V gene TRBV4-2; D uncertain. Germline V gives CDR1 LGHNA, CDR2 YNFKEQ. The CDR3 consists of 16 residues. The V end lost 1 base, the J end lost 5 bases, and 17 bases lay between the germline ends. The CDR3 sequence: CASSQVGGGRLYGYTF. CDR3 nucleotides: TGTGCCAGCAGCCAAGTGGGCGGAGGCAGGTTGTATGGCTACACCTTC.

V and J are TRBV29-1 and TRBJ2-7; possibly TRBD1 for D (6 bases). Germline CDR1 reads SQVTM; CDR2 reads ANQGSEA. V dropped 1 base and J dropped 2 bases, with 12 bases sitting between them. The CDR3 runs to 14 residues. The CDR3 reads CSVEGGLDPYEQYF. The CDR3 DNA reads TGCAGCGTTGAAGGGGGGCTCGACCCCTACGAGCAGTACTTC.

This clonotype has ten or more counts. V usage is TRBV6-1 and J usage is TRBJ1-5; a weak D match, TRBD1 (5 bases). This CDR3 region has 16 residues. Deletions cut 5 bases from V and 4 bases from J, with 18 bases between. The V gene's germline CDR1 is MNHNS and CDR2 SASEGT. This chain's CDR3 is CASSQSLGEGNQPQHF. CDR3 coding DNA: TGTGCCAGCAGTCAATCCCTAGGGGAGGGGAATCAGCCCCAGCATTTT.

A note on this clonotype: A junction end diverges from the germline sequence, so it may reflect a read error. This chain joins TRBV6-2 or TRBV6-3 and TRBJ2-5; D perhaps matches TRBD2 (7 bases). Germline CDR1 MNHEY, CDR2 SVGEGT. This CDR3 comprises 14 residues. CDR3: CASTTWGGGRTQDF. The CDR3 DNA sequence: TGTGCCAGCACCACCTGGGGAGGGGGGCGGACCCAGGACTTC.

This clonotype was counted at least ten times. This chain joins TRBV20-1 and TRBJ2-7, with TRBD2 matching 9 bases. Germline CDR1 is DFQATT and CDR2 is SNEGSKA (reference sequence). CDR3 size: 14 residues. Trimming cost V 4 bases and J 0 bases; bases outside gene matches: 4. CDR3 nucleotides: TGCAGTGCTACCCCGACTAGCGGCTCCTACGAGCAGTACTTC. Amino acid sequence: CSATPTSGSYEQYF.

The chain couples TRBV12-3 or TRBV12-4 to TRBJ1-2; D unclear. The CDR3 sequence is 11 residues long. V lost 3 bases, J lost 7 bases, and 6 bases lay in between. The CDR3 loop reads CASSFGTGYTF. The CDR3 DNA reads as TGTGCCAGCAGTTTTGGTACTGGCTACACCTTC.

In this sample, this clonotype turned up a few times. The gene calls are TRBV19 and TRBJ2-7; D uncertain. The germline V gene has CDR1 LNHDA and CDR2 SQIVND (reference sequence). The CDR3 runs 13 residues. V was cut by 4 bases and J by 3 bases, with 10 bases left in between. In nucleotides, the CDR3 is TGTGCCAGTAGTAAGGGTTGGTTCTACGAGCAGTACTTC. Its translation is CASSKGWFYEQYF. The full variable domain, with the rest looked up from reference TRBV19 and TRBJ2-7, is DGGITQSPKYLFRKEGQNVTLSCEQNLNHDAMYWYRQDPGQGLRLIYYSQIVNDFQKGDIAEGYSVSREKKESFPLTVTSAQKNPTAFYLCASSKGWFYEQYFGPGTRLTVT.

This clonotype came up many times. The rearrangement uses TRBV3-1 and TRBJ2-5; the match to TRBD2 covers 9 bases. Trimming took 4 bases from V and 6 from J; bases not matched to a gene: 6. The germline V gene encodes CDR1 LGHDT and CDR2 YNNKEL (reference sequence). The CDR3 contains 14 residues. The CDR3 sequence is CASSLRTSAQTQYF. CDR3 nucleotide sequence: TGTGCCAGCAGCCTCCGGACTAGCGCGCAGACCCAGTACTTC.

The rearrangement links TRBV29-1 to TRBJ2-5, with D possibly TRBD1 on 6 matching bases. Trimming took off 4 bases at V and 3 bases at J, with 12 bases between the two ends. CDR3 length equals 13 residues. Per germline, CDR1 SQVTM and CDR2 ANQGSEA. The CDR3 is CSVGQVREETQYF. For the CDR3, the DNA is TGCAGCGTTGGACAGGTTAGGGAAGAGACCCAGTACTTC.

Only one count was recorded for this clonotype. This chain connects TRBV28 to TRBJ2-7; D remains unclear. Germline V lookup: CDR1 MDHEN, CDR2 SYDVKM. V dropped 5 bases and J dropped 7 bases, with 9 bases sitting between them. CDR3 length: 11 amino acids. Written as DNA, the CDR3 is TGTGCCAGCAGTCCTTATGGAGAGCAGTACTTC. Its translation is CASSPYGEQYF.

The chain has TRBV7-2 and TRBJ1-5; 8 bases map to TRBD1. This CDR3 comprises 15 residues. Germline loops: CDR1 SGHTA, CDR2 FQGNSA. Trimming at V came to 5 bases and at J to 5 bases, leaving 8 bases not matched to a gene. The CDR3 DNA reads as TGTGCCAGCAGCCCGTGGACAGGGAGGGATCAGCCCCAGCATTTT. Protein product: CASSPWTGRDQPQHF. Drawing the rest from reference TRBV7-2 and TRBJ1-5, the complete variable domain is GAGVSQSPSNKVTEKGKDVELRCDPISGHTALYWYRQSLGQGLEFLIYFQGNSAPDKSGLPSDRFSAERTGGSVSTLTIQRTQQEDSAVYLCASSPWTGRDQPQHFGDGTRLSIL.

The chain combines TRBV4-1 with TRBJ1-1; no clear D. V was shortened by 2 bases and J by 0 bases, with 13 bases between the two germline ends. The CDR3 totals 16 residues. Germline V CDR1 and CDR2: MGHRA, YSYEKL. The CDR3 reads CASSQFPASMNTEAFF. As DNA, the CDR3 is TGCGCCAGCAGCCAATTCCCAGCCAGCATGAACACTGAAGCTTTCTTT.

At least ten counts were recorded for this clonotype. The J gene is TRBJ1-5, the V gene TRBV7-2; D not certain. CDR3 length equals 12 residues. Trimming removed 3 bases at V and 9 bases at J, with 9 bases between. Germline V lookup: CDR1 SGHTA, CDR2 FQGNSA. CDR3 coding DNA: TGTGCCAGCAGCTTTGAAAGGCGGCCCCAGCATTTT. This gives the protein CASSFERRPQHF.

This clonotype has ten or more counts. The CDR3 sequence is CASSPITPGQYTEAFF. CDR3 in DNA: TGTGCCAGCAGTCCAATTACCCCGGGACAGTACACTGAAGCTTTCTTT. The rearrangement links TRBV6-2 or TRBV6-3 to TRBJ1-1, with TRBD1 identical over 7 bases. CDR3 length: 16 amino acids. Germline-derived CDR1 and CDR2 are MNHEY and SVGEGT. After removal of 5 bases from V and 3 bases from J, the junction contained 12 bases not matched to a gene.

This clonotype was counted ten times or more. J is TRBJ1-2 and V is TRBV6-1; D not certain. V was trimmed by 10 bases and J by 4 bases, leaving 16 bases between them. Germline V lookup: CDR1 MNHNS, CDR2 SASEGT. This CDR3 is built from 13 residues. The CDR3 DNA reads TGTGCCAACTCCAAAGGACCCGGCTATGGCTACACCTTC. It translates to CANSKGPGYGYTF.